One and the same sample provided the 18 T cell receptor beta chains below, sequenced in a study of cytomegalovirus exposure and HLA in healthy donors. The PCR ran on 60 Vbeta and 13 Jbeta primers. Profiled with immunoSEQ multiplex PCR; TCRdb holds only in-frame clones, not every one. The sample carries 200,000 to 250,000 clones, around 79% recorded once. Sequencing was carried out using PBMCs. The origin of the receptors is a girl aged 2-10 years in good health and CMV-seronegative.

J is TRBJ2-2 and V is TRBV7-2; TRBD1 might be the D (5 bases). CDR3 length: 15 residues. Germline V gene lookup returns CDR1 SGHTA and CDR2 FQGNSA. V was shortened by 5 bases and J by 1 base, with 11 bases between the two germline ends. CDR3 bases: TGTGCCAGCAGCCGGACACAACTGAACACCGGGGAGCTGTTTTTT. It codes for CASSRTQLNTGELFF. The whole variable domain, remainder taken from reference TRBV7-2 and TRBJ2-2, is GAGVSQSPSNKVTEKGKDVELRCDPISGHTALYWYRQSLGQGLEFLIYFQGNSAPDKSGLPSDRFSAERTGGSVSTLTIQRTQQEDSAVYLCASSRTQLNTGELFFGEGSRLTVL.

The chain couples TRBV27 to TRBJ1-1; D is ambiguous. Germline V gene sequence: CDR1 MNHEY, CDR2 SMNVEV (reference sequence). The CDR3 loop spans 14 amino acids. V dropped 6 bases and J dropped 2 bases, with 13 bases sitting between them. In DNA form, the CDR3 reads TGTGCCAGCAGCCGTGGAGAGATTAACACTGAAGCTTTCTTT. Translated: CASSRGEINTEAFF.

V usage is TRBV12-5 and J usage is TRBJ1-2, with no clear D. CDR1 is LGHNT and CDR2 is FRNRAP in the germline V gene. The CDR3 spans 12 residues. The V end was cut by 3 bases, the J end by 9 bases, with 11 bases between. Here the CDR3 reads CASGFHGVSYTF. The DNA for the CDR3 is TGTGCTAGTGGTTTTCACGGGGTTAGCTACACCTTC.

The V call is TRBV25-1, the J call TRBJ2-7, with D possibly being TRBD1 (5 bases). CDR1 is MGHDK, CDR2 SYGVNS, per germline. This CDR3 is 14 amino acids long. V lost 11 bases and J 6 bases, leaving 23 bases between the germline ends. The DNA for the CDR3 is TGTGCCTCCAGTCCGGCAGGGCTTATTGGCGAGCAGTACTTC. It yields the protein CASSPAGLIGEQYF.

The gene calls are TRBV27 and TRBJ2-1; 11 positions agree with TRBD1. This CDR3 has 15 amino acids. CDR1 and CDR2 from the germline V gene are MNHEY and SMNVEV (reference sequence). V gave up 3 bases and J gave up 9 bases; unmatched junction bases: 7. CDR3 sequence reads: CASSLGGQGAGEQFF. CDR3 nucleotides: TGTGCCAGCAGTTTGGGTGGACAGGGGGCGGGTGAGCAGTTCTTC.

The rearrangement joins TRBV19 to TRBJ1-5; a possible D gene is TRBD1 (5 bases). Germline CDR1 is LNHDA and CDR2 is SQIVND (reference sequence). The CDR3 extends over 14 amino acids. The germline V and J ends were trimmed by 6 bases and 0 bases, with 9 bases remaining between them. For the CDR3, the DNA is TGTGCCAGTAGATATCAGGGTAGCAATCAGCCCCAGCATTTT. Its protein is CASRYQGSNQPQHF.

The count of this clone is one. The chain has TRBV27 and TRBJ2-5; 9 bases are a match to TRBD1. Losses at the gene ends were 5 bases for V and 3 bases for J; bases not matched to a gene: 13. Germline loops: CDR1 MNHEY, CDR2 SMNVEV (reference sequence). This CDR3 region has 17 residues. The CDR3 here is CASSGGQGTMRKETQYF. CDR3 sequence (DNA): TGTGCCAGCAGTGGGGGACAGGGAACGATGAGAAAAGAGACCCAGTACTTC.

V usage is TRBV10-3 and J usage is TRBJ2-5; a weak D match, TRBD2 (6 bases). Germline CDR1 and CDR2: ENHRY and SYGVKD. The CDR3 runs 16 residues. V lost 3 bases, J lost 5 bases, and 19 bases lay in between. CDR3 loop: CAISDPGEGTGETQYF. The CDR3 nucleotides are TGTGCCATCAGTGACCCCGGAGAAGGGACTGGCGAGACCCAGTACTTC.

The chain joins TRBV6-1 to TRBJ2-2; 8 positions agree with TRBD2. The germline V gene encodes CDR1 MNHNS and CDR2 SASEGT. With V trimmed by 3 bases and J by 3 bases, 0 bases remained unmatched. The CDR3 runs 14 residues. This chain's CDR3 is CASSEGLDTGELFF. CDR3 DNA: TGTGCCAGCAGTGAGGGACTAGACACCGGGGAGCTGTTTTTT.

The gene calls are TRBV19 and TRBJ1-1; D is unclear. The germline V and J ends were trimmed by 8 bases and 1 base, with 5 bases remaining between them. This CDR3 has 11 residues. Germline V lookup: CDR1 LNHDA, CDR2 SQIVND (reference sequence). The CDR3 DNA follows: TGTGCCAGTGGCCGGAACACTGAAGCTTTCTTT. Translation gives CASGRNTEAFF.

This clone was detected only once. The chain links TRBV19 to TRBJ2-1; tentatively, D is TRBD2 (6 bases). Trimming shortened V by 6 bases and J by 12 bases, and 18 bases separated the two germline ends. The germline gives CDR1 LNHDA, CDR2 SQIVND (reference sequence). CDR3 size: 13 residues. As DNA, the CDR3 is TGTGCCAGTAGCGGAGGGGTCGACCTCGGGCAGTTCTTC. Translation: CASSGGVDLGQFF.

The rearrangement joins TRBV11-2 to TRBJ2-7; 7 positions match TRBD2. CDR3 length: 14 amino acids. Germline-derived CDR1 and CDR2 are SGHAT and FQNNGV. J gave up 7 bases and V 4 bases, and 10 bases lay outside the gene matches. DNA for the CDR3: TGTGCCAGCAGCTCGTCCCGACTCGGGGGGGAGCAGTACTTC. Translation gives CASSSSRLGGEQYF.

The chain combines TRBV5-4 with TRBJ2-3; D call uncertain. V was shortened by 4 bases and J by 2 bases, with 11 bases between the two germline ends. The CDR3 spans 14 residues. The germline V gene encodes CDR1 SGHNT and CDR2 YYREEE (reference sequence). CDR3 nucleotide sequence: TGTGCCAGCAGCCCCACGAGTTACACAGATACGCAGTATTTT. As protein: CASSPTSYTDTQYF. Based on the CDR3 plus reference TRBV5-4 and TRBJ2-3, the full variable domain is ETGVTQSPTHLIKTRGQQVTLRCSSQSGHNTVSWYQQALGQGPQFIFQYYREEENGRGNFPPRFSGLQFPNYSSELNVNALELDDSALYLCASSPTSYTDTQYFGPGTRLTVL.

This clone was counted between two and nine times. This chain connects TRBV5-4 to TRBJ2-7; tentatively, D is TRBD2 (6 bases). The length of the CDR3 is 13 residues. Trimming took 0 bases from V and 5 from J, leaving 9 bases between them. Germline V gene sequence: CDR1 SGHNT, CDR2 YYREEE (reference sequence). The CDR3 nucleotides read TGTGCCAGCAGCTTGGTTTCGGGGGACGAGCAGTACTTC. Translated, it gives CASSLVSGDEQYF.

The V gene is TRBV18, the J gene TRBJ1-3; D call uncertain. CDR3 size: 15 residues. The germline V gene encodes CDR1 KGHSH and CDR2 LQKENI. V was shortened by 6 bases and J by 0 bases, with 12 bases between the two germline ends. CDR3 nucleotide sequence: TGTGCCAGCTCCGTCATCGGAGCCTCTGGAAACACCATATATTTT. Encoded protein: CASSVIGASGNTIYF.

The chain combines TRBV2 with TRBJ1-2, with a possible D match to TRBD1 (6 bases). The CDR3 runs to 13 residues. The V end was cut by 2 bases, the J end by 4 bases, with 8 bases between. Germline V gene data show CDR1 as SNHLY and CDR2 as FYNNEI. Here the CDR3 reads CASSERTAYGYTF. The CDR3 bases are TGTGCCAGCAGTGAAAGGACAGCCTATGGCTACACCTTC.

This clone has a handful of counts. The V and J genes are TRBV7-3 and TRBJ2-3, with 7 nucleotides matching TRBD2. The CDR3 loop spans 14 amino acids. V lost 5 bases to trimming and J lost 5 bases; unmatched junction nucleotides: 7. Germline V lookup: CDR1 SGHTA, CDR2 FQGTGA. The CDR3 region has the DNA TGTGCCAGCAGCCAGACTAGCACGGGAGATACGCAGTATTTT. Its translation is CASSQTSTGDTQYF.

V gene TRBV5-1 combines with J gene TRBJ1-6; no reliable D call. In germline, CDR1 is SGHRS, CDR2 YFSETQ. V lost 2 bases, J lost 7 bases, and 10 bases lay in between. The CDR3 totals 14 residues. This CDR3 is CASSFSTGNSPLHF. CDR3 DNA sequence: TGCGCCAGCAGCTTTTCTACGGGGAATTCACCCCTCCACTTT.